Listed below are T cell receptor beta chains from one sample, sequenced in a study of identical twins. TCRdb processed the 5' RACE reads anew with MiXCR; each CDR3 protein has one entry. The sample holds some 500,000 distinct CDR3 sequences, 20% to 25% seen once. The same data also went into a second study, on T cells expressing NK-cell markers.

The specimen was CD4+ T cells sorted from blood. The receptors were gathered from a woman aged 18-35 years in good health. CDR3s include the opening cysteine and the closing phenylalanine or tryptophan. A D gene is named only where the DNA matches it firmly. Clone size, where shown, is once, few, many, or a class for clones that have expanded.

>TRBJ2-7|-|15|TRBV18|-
TGTGCCAGCTCACCGAGGGGACGTCCGACCTACGAGCAGTACTTC
CASSPRGRPTYEQYF
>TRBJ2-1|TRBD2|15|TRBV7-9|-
TGTGCCAGCAGGCCAATAGCGGGTAGATACAATGAGCAGTTCTTC
CASRPIAGRYNEQFF
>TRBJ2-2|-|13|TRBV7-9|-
TGTGCCAGCAGCTTCCCGGGCACCGGGGAGCTGTTTTTT
CASSFPGTGELFF
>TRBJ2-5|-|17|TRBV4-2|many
TGTGCCAGCAGCCAAGATTGGAGGGCTCAGTACCAAGAGACCCAGTACTTC
CASSQDWRAQYQETQYF
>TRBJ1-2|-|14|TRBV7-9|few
TGTGCCAGCAGCTCCGTAGACAGCAACTATGGCTACACCTTC
CASSSVDSNYGYTF
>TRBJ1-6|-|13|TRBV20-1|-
TGCAGTGCCATTACAGGGAGGGATTCACCCCTCCACTTT
CSAITGRDSPLHF
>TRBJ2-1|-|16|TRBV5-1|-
TGCGCCAGCAGCTTGGCCACCGGAAACTCCTACAATGAGCAGTTCTTC
CASSLATGNSYNEQFF
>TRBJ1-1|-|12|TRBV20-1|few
TGCAGTGCTAGGGGCGGTTTTGGGAAAGCTTTCTTT
CSARGGFGKAFF
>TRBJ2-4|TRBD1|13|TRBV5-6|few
TGTGCCAGCAGCCCGGGGACAGAAAACATTCAGTACTTC
CASSPGTENIQYF
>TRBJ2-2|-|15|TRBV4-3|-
TGCGCCAGCAGCCAAGACTGGGCGAACACCGGGGAGCTGTTTTTT
CASSQDWANTGELFF
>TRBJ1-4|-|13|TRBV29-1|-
TGCAGCGTCATGACGAGGGTGGGGGAAAAACTGTTTTTT
CSVMTRVGEKLFF
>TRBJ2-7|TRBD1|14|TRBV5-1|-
TGCGCCAGCAGCTCCGGGACAGGGGGAGTCGAGCAGTACTTC
CASSSGTGGVEQYF
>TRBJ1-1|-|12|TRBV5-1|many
TGCGCCAGCAGCTCCGGTCGAGAGAGAGCTTTCTTT
CASSSGRERAFF
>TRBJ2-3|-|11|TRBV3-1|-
TGTGCCAGCAGCCAAGCGTATACGCAGTATTTT
CASSQAYTQYF
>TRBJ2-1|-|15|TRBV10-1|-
TGCGCCAGCAGTGATGTGGGAGAAGGCGACAATGAGCAGTTCTTC
CASSDVGEGDNEQFF
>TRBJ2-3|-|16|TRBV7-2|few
TGTGCCAGCAGCTTATTAGGGCGGGTAGGCTCAGATACGCAGTATTTT
CASSLLGRVGSDTQYF
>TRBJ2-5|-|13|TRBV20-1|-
TGCAGTGCCAAGGCCGACGTCCAAGAGACCCAGTACTTC
CSAKADVQETQYF
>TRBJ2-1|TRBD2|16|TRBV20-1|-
TGCAGTGCTAGGGATCTAGCGGGGGGCTCATCGGGTGAGCAGTTCTTC
CSARDLAGGSSGEQFF
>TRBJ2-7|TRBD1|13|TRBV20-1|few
TGCAGTGCTACCGGGACAGGGGGCATCGAGCAGTACTTC
CSATGTGGIEQYF
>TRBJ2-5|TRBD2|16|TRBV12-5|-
TGTGCTAGTGGCATCCGGATAGCGGGGGTACAAGAGACCCAGTACTTC
CASGIRIAGVQETQYF
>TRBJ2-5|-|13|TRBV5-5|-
TGTGCCAGCAGCTGGGCGGCAGAAGAGACCCAGTACTTC
CASSWAAEETQYF
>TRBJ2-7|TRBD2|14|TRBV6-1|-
TGTGCCAGCACGTACGGGGGGATACCCTACGAGCAGTACTTC
CASTYGGIPYEQYF
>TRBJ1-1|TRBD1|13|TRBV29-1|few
TGCAGCGGCTTACAGGGGATGAACACTGAAGCTTTCTTT
CSGLQGMNTEAFF
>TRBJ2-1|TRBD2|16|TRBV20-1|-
TGCAGTGCTAGAAAATTTGGACTAGCGGGAGATCGCGAGCAGTTCTTC
CSARKFGLAGDREQFF
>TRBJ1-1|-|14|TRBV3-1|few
TGTGCCAGCAGCCAAGCCTACAGGAGCACTGAAGCTTTCTTT
CASSQAYRSTEAFF
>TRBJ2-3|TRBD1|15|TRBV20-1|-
TGCAGTGCAACCAGACAGGGCACTAGCACAGATACGCAGTATTTT
CSATRQGTSTDTQYF
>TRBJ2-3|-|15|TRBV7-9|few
TGTGCCAGCAGCTTAAAGGGCCTTAACACAGATACGCAGTATTTT
CASSLKGLNTDTQYF
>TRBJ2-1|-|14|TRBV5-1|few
TGCGCCAGCAGCTTGGTGGGATTTTACAATGAGCAGTTCTTC
CASSLVGFYNEQFF